The 28 T cell receptor beta chains reported below all come from one sample, sequenced in a study of T cells in Graves' hyperthyroidism and ophthalmopathy. TCR beta CDR3 regions were amplified from RNA. Researchers ran a first-round RT-PCR on the TCR CDR3 using the HTBI primer set. TCRdb recomputed calls from the multiplex PCR reads with MiXCR, one row per CDR3 protein. The table includes about 560,000 distinct CDR3 sequences, 35% to 55% detected once. Sequenced material: peripheral blood or thyroid tissue (not recorded which). Receptors originate from a woman in her late teens or twenties with Graves' hyperthyroidism.

The chain combines TRBV20-1 with TRBJ2-7; 9 positions agree with TRBD1. Germline V gives CDR1 DFQATT, CDR2 SNEGSKA (reference sequence). V trimming: 1 base; J trimming: 3 bases; junction bases outside the gene matches: 10. The CDR3 has 16 residues. The DNA for the CDR3 is TGCAGTGCTAGAGCTGATGGACAGGGGTACTACTACGAGCAGTACTTC. It codes for CSARADGQGYYYEQYF.

The chain couples TRBV4-1 to TRBJ2-7; TRBD2 aligns across 8 bases. Germline lookup yields CDR1 MGHRA and CDR2 YSYEKL. This CDR3 contains 16 residues. Trimming took 0 bases from V and 2 from J; bases not matched to a gene: 6. CDR3 protein: CASSQDPSGGTYEQYF. CDR3 bases: TGCGCCAGCAGCCAAGATCCGAGCGGGGGTACCTACGAGCAGTACTTC.

The rearrangement links TRBV13 to TRBJ1-1; D is unresolved. The CDR3 runs to 10 residues. Trimming shortened V by 4 bases and J by 8 bases, and 5 bases separated the two germline ends. Germline-derived CDR1 and CDR2 are PRHDT and FYEKMQ (reference sequence). The CDR3 loop reads CASSSSEAFF. In DNA form, the CDR3 reads TGTGCCAGCAGCTCTTCCGAAGCTTTCTTT.

V is TRBV24-1 and J is TRBJ2-7, with D tentatively TRBD2 (5 bases). There are 13 residues in the CDR3. The germline CDR1 and CDR2 sequences are KGHDR and SFDVKD. V gave up 11 bases and J gave up 2 bases, with 15 bases separating them. The chain's CDR3 is CASSGSVTYEQYF. DNA for the CDR3: TGTGCCAGCAGCGGTAGCGTTACCTACGAGCAGTACTTC.

This clonotype has more than one count but fewer than ten. The chain carries TRBV7-9 and TRBJ1-4; 9 positions match TRBD1. V dropped 5 bases and J dropped 0; count of bases not matched to a gene: 4. There are 16 residues in the CDR3. Per the germline V gene, CDR1 is SEHNR and CDR2 is FQNEAQ (reference sequence). The CDR3 spells CASSPGQGTTNEKLFF. The CDR3 DNA reads as TGTGCCAGCAGCCCGGGACAGGGAACAACTAATGAAAAACTGTTTTTT.

This chain uses TRBV11-1 with TRBJ1-2; possibly TRBD1 for D (6 bases). Germline values: CDR1 SGHAT, CDR2 FQDESV (reference sequence). The CDR3 extends over 15 amino acids. Trimming removed 4 bases from V and 0 bases from J, with 12 bases in between. The CDR3 region is CASSSDRNTNYGYTF. The CDR3 bases are TGTGCCAGCAGCTCCGACAGGAATACTAACTATGGCTACACCTTC.

This clonotype was seen more than once but under ten times. The J gene is TRBJ1-3, the V gene TRBV19, with D uncertain. There are 14 residues in the CDR3. Between the trimmed V and J ends, which lost 8 bases and 0 bases, there was a span of 11 bases. Germline assignment: CDR1 LNHDA and CDR2 SQIVND (reference sequence). CDR3 sequence: CASRPGSSGNTIYF. The CDR3 coding sequence is TGTGCCAGTCGCCCCGGGTCCTCTGGAAACACCATATATTTT.

About this clonotype: At one end, the junction sequence differs from germline, possibly due to a read error. The chain recombines TRBV10-3 with TRBJ1-2; possible D gene TRBD1, 5 bases. Germline CDR1 reads ENHRY; CDR2 reads SYGVKD. The CDR3 consists of 16 residues. CDR3 DNA: TGTGCCAGCAGTTTACAATTTGGACACCTTGGGTATGGCTACACCTTC. Its protein is CASSLQFGHLGYGYTF.

Remarks on this clonotype: This may come from a read error, since a much larger clone is one base off. In DNA, the CDR3 is TGCAGCGTTGAAGAGGTCAGTGAAGTTTTCTTT. It yields the protein CSVEEVSEVFF. The chain is built from TRBV29-1 and TRBJ1-1; unclear D gene. This CDR3 has 11 amino acids. Germline lookup yields CDR1 SQVTM and CDR2 ANQGSEA.

The genes are TRBV13 and TRBJ1-4; D possibly corresponds to TRBD1 (5 bases). In germline, CDR1 is PRHDT, CDR2 FYEKMQ (reference sequence). The CDR3 extends over 14 amino acids. V dropped 6 bases and J dropped 10 bases, with 18 bases sitting between them. CDR3 loop: CASSYSGDGGKLFF. The CDR3 DNA follows: TGTGCCAGCAGTTACTCGGGGGACGGTGGAAAACTGTTTTTT.

The chain uses TRBV20-1 and TRBJ2-2, with a tentative D call TRBD2 (5 bases). The V gene's germline CDR1 is DFQATT and CDR2 SNEGSKA (reference sequence). Trimming pared 5 bases from V and 6 bases from J, leaving 10 bases between. The CDR3 runs 12 residues. The CDR3 coding sequence is TGCAGTGCTTCACTAGTGCCCGGGGAGCTGTTTTTT. Translation gives CSASLVPGELFF.

This clonotype was recorded at least ten times. The V and J genes are TRBV29-1 and TRBJ2-2, with a possible D match to TRBD2 (5 bases). The CDR3 length is 14 residues. Germline V gene sequence: CDR1 SQVTM, CDR2 ANQGSEA. V dropped 6 bases and J dropped 5 bases, with 16 bases sitting between them. The CDR3 region has the DNA TGCAGCGTCGTCGGGGAGCTGCATACCGGGGAGCTGTTTTTT. It specifies CSVVGELHTGELFF.

This clonotype was found many times. V usage is TRBV7-9 and J usage is TRBJ2-7; D gene ambiguous. Germline V gene sequence: CDR1 SEHNR, CDR2 FQNEAQ (reference sequence). The CDR3 is 13 residues long. Trimming cost V 7 bases and J 4 bases, with 14 bases left between them. DNA for the CDR3: TGTGCCAGCACTCACCATGAGGATTACGAGCAGTACTTC. This encodes CASTHHEDYEQYF.

Notes on this clonotype: Being one base from a much bigger clone, this may be a read error. V and J are TRBV7-9 and TRBJ2-7; 8 bases are shared with TRBD2. Germline V gives CDR1 SEHNR, CDR2 FQNEAQ (reference sequence). Trimming removed 1 base from V and 3 bases from J; junction bases left unmatched: 2. The CDR3 extends over 14 amino acids. CDR3 coding DNA: TGTGCCAGCAGCTTAGAGACTAGCGTCTACGAGCAGTACTTC. This translates into CASSLETSVYEQYF.

The chain employs TRBV29-1 and TRBJ2-7; TRBD1 might be the D (6 bases). The CDR3 sequence is 11 residues long. Germline CDR1 and CDR2: SQVTM and ANQGSEA. Trimming took off 5 bases at V and 7 bases at J, with 12 bases between the two ends. CDR3 DNA sequence: TGCAGCGTTCGAACAGGGCGAGAGCAGTACTTC. It encodes CSVRTGREQYF.

V and J are TRBV7-6 and TRBJ2-7, with 12 bases matching TRBD2. V trimming: 5 bases; J trimming: 4 bases; junction bases outside the gene matches: 6. This CDR3 region has 15 residues. CDR1 is SGHVS and CDR2 is FNYEAQ in the germline V gene. The DNA for the CDR3 is TGTGCCAGCAGCCAGACTAGCGGGAGTGGGTACGAGCAGTACTTC. Translation: CASSQTSGSGYEQYF.

This rearrangement joins TRBV25-1 to TRBJ2-5, with TRBD2 as a possible D gene (7 bases). Trimming pared 9 bases from V and 5 bases from J, leaving 10 bases between. Germline values: CDR1 MGHDK, CDR2 SYGVNS. The CDR3 loop spans 11 amino acids. The CDR3 loop is CAREGGETQYF. As DNA, the CDR3 is TGTGCCAGGGAGGGGGGGGAGACCCAGTACTTC. Full variable domain (remainder filled in from reference TRBV25-1 and TRBJ2-5): EADIYQTPRYLVIGTGKKITLECSQTMGHDKMYWYQQDPGMELHLIHYSYGVNSTEKGDLSSESTVSRIRTEHFPLTLESARPSHTSQYLCAREGGETQYFGPGTRLLVL.

This clonotype was seen more than once but under ten times. A much larger clone is a single base away; this may be a read error. The chain combines TRBV20-1 with TRBJ1-6, with 7 bases aligning to TRBD1. Per the germline V gene, CDR1 is DFQATT and CDR2 is SNEGSKA (reference sequence). The CDR3 covers 14 residues. This chain's CDR3 is CSTRERGRNSPLHF. CDR3 DNA: TGCAGTACTAGAGAGAGGGGGCGTAATTCACCCCTCCACTTT.

There are many counts of this clonotype. The rearrangement links TRBV7-9 to TRBJ1-2, with D possibly being TRBD1 (6 bases). The CDR3 has 12 residues. Trimming took 4 bases from V and 8 from J, leaving 11 bases between them. CDR1 is SEHNR, CDR2 FQNEAQ, per germline (reference sequence). DNA of the CDR3: TGTGCCAGCAGCTCGGGACATAAAGGCTACACCTTC. Protein: CASSSGHKGYTF.

This chain links TRBV2 with TRBJ2-5, with 7 bases identical to TRBD2. Germline lookup yields CDR1 SNHLY and CDR2 FYNNEI. CDR3 length equals 14 residues. V shed 4 bases, J shed 4 bases, and the junction held 6 bases outside the gene matches. The CDR3: CASSVASGRETQYF. CDR3 DNA sequence: TGTGCCAGCAGTGTGGCTAGCGGCCGAGAGACCCAGTACTTC. Drawing the rest from reference TRBV2 and TRBJ2-5, the complete variable domain is EPEVTQTPSHQVTQMGQEVILRCVPISNHLYFYWYRQILGQKVEFLVSFYNNEISEKSEIFDDQFSVERPDGSNFTLKIRSTKLEDSAMYFCASSVASGRETQYFGPGTRLLVL.

This clonotype was detected ten times or more. The rearrangement uses TRBV10-3 and TRBJ1-5; the match to TRBD1 covers 7 bases. Germline CDR1 and CDR2: ENHRY and SYGVKD. V lost 10 bases and J lost 3; bases outside the gene matches: 6. This CDR3 contains 13 residues. In DNA, the CDR3 is TGTGCCACCGACAGGGACGACAATCAGCCCCAGCATTTT. Translated, it gives CATDRDDNQPQHF.

The genes are TRBV7-9 and TRBJ2-6; D is perhaps TRBD1 (5 bases). The CDR3 spans 15 residues. Germline lookup yields CDR1 SEHNR and CDR2 FQNEAQ (reference sequence). V lost 0 bases and J lost 4, with 7 bases in between. The CDR3 sequence is CASSLAPGGANVLTF. DNA of the CDR3: TGTGCCAGCAGCTTAGCTCCAGGGGGGGCCAACGTCCTGACTTTC.

This clonotype was recorded once. The gene calls are TRBV6-5 and TRBJ1-1; no reliable D call. Between the trimmed V and J ends, which lost 4 bases and 0 bases, there was a span of 12 bases. This CDR3 is built from 15 residues. Germline V gene lookup returns CDR1 MNHEY and CDR2 SVGAGI. The CDR3 loop is CASSLWVRVNTEAFF. DNA for the CDR3: TGTGCCAGCAGTTTATGGGTAAGGGTGAACACTGAAGCTTTCTTT.

The gene calls are TRBV19 and TRBJ1-6; tentative D call: TRBD1 (5 bases). This CDR3 spans 14 amino acids. V was trimmed by 6 bases and J by 8 bases, leaving 14 bases between them. CDR1 and CDR2 from the germline V gene are LNHDA and SQIVND (reference sequence). The CDR3 DNA follows: TGTGCCAGTAGCCAGACAGACCCCGATTCACCCCTCCACTTT. Amino acids: CASSQTDPDSPLHF.

Comments on this clonotype: This may arise from a read error, as a much more abundant clone is one base away. This chain joins TRBV7-2 and TRBJ1-5; unclear D gene. CDR3 length equals 13 residues. CDR1 is SGHTA, CDR2 FQGNSA, per germline. CDR3 protein: CAGSLEYNQPQHF. CDR3 coding DNA: TGTGCCGGCAGCTTAGAGTACAATCAGCCCCAGCATTTT.

This chain joins TRBV7-6 and TRBJ2-7; D is unclear. The germline gives CDR1 SGHVS, CDR2 FNYEAQ. CDR3 length: 14 amino acids. V was shortened by 6 bases and J by 4 bases, with 16 bases between the two germline ends. The CDR3 DNA reads as TGTGCCAGCAGTTTTGGTCTGTTGGGGTACGAGCAGTACTTC. This translates into CASSFGLLGYEQYF.

The J gene is TRBJ1-6, the V gene TRBV25-1; TRBD1 aligns across 7 bases. Germline CDR1 reads MGHDK; CDR2 reads SYGVNS. This CDR3 region has 14 residues. J was trimmed by 7 bases and V by 8 bases; bases with no gene match: 8. CDR3 bases: TGTGCCAGCTACAGGGGAGCAGGGAATTCACCCCTCCACTTT. Translated, it gives CASYRGAGNSPLHF. The complete variable domain, with remaining parts taken from reference TRBV25-1 and TRBJ1-6, reads EADIYQTPRYLVIGTGKKITLECSQTMGHDKMYWYQQDPGMELHLIHYSYGVNSTEKGDLSSESTVSRIRTEHFPLTLESARPSHTSQYLCASYRGAGNSPLHFGNGTRLTVT.

Only one count was recorded for this clonotype. This rearrangement joins TRBV7-2 to TRBJ1-4, with a possible D match to TRBD1 (6 bases). Germline CDR1 is SGHTA and CDR2 is FQGNSA. The CDR3 totals 14 residues. Trimming removed 3 bases at V and 8 bases at J, with 13 bases between. CDR3 amino acids: CASSFTRGNEKLFF. CDR3 DNA: TGTGCCAGCAGCTTCACCAGGGGTAACGAAAAACTGTTTTTT.